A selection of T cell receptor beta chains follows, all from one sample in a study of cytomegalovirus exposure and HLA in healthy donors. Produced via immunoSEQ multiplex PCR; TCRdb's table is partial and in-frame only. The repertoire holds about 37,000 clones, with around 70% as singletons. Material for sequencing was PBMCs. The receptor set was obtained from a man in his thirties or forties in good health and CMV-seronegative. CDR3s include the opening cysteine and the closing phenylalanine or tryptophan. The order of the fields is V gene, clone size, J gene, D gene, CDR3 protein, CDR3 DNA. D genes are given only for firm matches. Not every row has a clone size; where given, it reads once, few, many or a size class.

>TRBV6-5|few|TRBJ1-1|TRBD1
CASSLGRQGNTEAFF
TGTGCCAGCAGTTTGGGGCGACAGGGGAACACTGAAGCTTTCTTT
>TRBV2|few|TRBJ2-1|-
CASSEYNEQFF
TGTGCCAGCAGTGAATATAATGAGCAGTTCTTC
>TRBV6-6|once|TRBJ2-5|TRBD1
CASSYTGTGGKETQYF
TGTGCCAGCAGCTATACCGGGACAGGGGGCAAGGAGACCCAGTACTTC
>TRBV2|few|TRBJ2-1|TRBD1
CASSWDSNNEQFF
TGTGCCAGCAGTTGGGACAGCAACAATGAGCAGTTCTTC
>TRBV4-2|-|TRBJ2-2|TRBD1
CASSLRMTGGAEAGELFF
TGTGCCAGCAGCCTGAGAATGACAGGGGGCGCAGAAGCCGGGGAGCTGTTTTTT
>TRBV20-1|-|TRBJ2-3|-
CSAQTDTQYF
TGCAGTGCTCAGACAGATACGCAGTATTTT
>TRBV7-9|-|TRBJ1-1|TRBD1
CASTSTGGNTEAFF
TGTGCCAGCACCTCAACAGGGGGGAACACTGAAGCTTTCTTT
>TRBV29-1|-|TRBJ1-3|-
CSVVVEEAGNTIYF
TGCAGCGTAGTCGTAGAAGAAGCTGGAAACACCATATATTTT
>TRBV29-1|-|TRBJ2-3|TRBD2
CSVVSLADSTDTQYF
TGCAGCGTTGTTTCCCTAGCGGATAGCACAGATACGCAGTATTTT
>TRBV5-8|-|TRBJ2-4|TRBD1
CASSLGQGGIRPLKNIQYF
TGTGCCAGCAGCTTGGGACAGGGTGGGATCCGTCCCCTCAAAAACATTCAGTACTTC
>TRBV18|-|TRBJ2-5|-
CASSPPQGKSYQETQYF
TGTGCCAGCTCACCACCTCAGGGGAAATCGTACCAGGAGACCCAGTACTTC
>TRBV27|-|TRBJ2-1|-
CASSSRGGQFF
TGTGCCAGCAGTTCTAGGGGAGGGCAGTTCTTC
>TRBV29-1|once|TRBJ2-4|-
CSVVSGNLAKNIQYF
TGCAGCGTGGTAAGCGGCAACTTAGCCAAAAACATTCAGTACTTC
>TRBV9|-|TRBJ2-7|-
CASSRGGSYEQYF
TGTGCCAGCAGCAGGGGCGGTTCCTACGAGCAGTACTTC
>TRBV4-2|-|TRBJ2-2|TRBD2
CASSQGAGGPPNTGELFF
TGTGCCAGCAGCCAAGGCGCGGGAGGGCCCCCGAACACCGGGGAGCTGTTTTTT
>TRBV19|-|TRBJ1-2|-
CASSVNYGYTF
TGTGCCAGTAGTGTAAACTATGGCTACACCTTC
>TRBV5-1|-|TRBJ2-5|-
CASMEGARETQYF
TGCGCCAGCATGGAGGGGGCCAGAGAGACCCAGTACTTC
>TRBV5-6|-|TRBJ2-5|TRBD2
CASSSGLAELQETQYF
TGTGCCAGCAGCTCTGGACTAGCGGAGCTTCAAGAGACCCAGTACTTC
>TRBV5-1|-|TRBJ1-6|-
CASSYSGGLDDSPLHF
TGCGCCAGCAGCTACTCGGGGGGCCTAGATGATTCACCCCTCCACTTT
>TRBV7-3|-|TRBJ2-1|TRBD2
CASSLTQAGVGEQFF
TGTGCCAGCAGCTTAACTCAGGCGGGAGTGGGCGAGCAGTTCTTC
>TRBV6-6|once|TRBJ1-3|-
CASSYTDRNTIYF
TGTGCCAGCAGTTACACAGATAGAAACACCATATATTTT
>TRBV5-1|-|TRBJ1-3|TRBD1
CASSLTGPPGNTIYF
TGCGCCAGCAGCCTGACAGGGCCGCCAGGAAACACCATATATTTT
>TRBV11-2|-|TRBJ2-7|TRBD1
CASSPSPTGDSYEQYF
TGTGCCAGCAGCCCTAGCCCGACAGGGGACTCCTACGAGCAGTACTTC
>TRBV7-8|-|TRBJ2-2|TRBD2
CASSLRGTSELEKSTGELFF
TGTGCCAGCAGCTTGAGAGGGACTAGCGAGCTGGAGAAATCCACCGGGGAGCTGTTTTTT
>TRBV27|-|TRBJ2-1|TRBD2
CASTIAGGDEQFF
TGTGCCAGCACCATAGCGGGGGGGGATGAGCAGTTCTTC
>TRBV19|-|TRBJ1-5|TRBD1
CASKDRGKRDKNQPQHF
TGTGCCAGCAAGGACAGGGGGAAACGGGACAAGAATCAGCCCCAGCATTTT
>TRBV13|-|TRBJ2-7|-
CASSLGGYEQYF
TGTGCCAGCAGCTTAGGCGGCTACGAGCAGTACTTC
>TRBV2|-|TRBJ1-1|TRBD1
CASREDRGNTEAFF
TGTGCCAGCAGGGAGGACAGGGGGAACACTGAAGCTTTCTTT
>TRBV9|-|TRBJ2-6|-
CASSPLVSANVLTF
TGTGCCAGCAGCCCCCTTGTTTCGGCCAACGTCCTGACTTTC
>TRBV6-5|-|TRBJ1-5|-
CASSSTGPNQPQHF
TGTGCCAGCAGTTCCACAGGCCCCAATCAGCCCCAGCATTTT
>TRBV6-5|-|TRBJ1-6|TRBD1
CASRTGQGFSSPLHF
TGTGCCAGCAGGACTGGACAGGGTTTTAGCTCACCCCTCCACTTT
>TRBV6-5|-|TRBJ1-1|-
CATVLRHSEQTGAFF
TGTGCCACCGTCTTAAGACACTCAGAACAAACTGGAGCTTTCTTT
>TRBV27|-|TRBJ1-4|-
CASSLSQGGDKRTTNEKLFF
TGTGCCAGCAGTTTATCACAGGGAGGGGACAAACGAACAACTAATGAAAAACTGTTTTTT
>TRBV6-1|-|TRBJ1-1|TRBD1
CASSDLGQGARAFF
TGTGCCAGCAGTGATTTGGGACAGGGGGCCCGGGCTTTCTTT
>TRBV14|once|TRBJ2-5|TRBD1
CASSQVGTGGAQYF
TGTGCCAGCAGCCAAGTGGGGACAGGAGGGGCCCAGTACTTC
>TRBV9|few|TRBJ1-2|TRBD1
CASSPTGTGGRGYTF
TGTGCCAGCAGCCCTACCGGGACAGGGGGTCGGGGCTACACCTTC
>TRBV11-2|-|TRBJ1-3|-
CASSLGSGVQANTIYF
TGTGCCAGCAGCTTAGGCTCAGGGGTTCAGGCGAACACCATATATTTT
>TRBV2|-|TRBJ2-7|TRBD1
CASRETGPTYEQYF
TGTGCCAGCAGGGAGACAGGGCCAACCTACGAGCAGTACTTC
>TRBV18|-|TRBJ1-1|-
CASSGVVVAEAFF
TGTGCCAGCTCCGGGGTGGTGGTCGCTGAAGCTTTCTTT
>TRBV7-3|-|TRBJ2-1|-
CASSSGAYNEQFF
TGTGCCAGCAGCTCCGGAGCCTACAATGAGCAGTTCTTC
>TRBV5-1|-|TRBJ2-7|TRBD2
CASSQAGVYEQYF
TGCGCCAGCAGCCAAGCGGGAGTTTATGAGCAGTACTTC
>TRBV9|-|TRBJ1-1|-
CASSPRQLNTEAFF
TGTGCCAGCAGCCCTCGACAGCTAAACACTGAAGCTTTCTTT
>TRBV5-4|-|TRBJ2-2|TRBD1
CASSMTGTGGGVRTGELFF
TGTGCCAGCAGCATGACCGGGACAGGGGGTGGAGTTCGCACCGGGGAGCTGTTTTTT
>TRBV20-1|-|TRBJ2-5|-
CSAGGRETQYF
TGCAGTGCCGGGGGTCGGGAGACCCAGTACTTC
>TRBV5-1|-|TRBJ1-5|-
CASSVDGYNQPQHF
TGCGCCAGCAGCGTGGACGGTTACAATCAGCCCCAGCATTTT